This section outlines one TCR beta chain sequence together with its context. The target antigen is unknown. The CDR3 is 15 residues long. V lost 4 bases and J 2 bases, leaving 13 bases between the germline ends. Germline V gene sequence: CDR1 MGHRA, CDR2 YSYEKL. The record originates from a study of response to subunit inactivated influenza vaccine. Each CDR3 protein gets one entry after TCRdb re-called the RT-PCR reads with MiXCR. The sample comprises hundreds of thousands of distinct CDR3 sequences, over 10% of which are singletons, and around 13% rests with the top ten. General study results and limits: Few additional T cells are recruited per seasonal influenza vaccination, authors suggested.

The receptor's source is a man in his forties or fifties who received an inactivated influenza vaccine. Source: PBMCs from blood, taken about 40 days after vaccination. The chain uses TRBV4-1 and TRBJ2-3; TRBD1 or TRBD2 may be the D gene (5 bases each). The CDR3 DNA is TGCGCCAGCAGCCTACAAACCGGGGCCACAGATACGCAGTATTTT. Translating gives CASSLQTGATDTQYF.